The source of this T cell receptor beta chain is a study of cytomegalovirus exposure and HLA in healthy donors. Study-wide points: Later examination showed HLA-associated TCR beta chains had greater clonal expansion than equally common others.

Primers: 60 Vbeta forward and 13 Jbeta reverse. Repertoires were generated with immunoSEQ multiplex PCR, while TCRdb's copy carries only in-frame clones and drops some. The data show more than 100,000 clones, approximately 66% seen once. Comment on this clone: Its antigen is still unknown.

V was clipped by 1 base and J by 9 bases; unmatched bases: 7. The CDR3 spans 15 residues. Germline lookup yields CDR1 KGHSH and CDR2 LQKENI. Each donor was healthy, and each was a bone marrow donor. The V and J genes are TRBV18 and TRBJ2-1; TRBD2 matches at 9 bases. This receptor was identified in a woman between 35 and 50 years old in good health and CMV-seropositive. The sample comprised PBMCs. The DNA of the CDR3 is TGTGCCAGCTCACCACTAGCGGGAGACGGTGGTGAGCAGTTCTTC. Its protein product is CASSPLAGDGGEQFF.